These T cell receptor beta chains were read from a single sample in a study of CD8 T cells in Susac syndrome. TCRdb reprocessed the immunoSEQ multiplex PCR reads with MiXCR, giving one entry per CDR3 protein. The repertoire holds about 400,000 distinct CDR3 sequences, with approximately 85% as singletons. The sequenced sample was CD8+ T cells from PBMCs. These receptors were obtained from a human donor with multiple sclerosis. Both conserved end residues are part of each CDR3. The D gene is left open where the match is weak. Some rows have no size entry. The others give once, few or many, or a class for an expanded clone.

clone_size j_call v_call d_call cdr3_nt cdr3_aa
- TRBJ2-5 TRBV2 - TGTGCCAGCAGTGAAGCACTTTTGGAGACCCAGTACTTC CASSEALLETQYF
- TRBJ2-1 TRBV11-2 TRBD2 TGTGCCAGCAGCTTCCCGACTAGCGGGACTTACTCCTACAATGAGCAGTTCTTC CASSFPTSGTYSYNEQFF
- TRBJ2-1 TRBV5-4 TRBD2 TGTGCCAGCAGCCAAGAGCTAGCGGGGGGCTCAGATGAGCAGTTCTTC CASSQELAGGSDEQFF
- TRBJ2-5 TRBV4-1 - TGCGCCAGCAGCCCAGAACAGGATGGGGAGGAAGAGACCCAGTACTTC CASSPEQDGEEETQYF
- TRBJ2-2 TRBV29-1 - TGCAGCGTCTCAGATCGTACTTACACCGGGGAGCTGTTTTTT CSVSDRTYTGELFF
- TRBJ2-1 TRBV20-1 TRBD1 TGCAGTGCTAGAGGTGGTACTCGGACAGGGGACTACAATGAGCAGTTCTTC CSARGGTRTGDYNEQFF
- TRBJ1-1 TRBV3-1 - TGTGCCAGCAGTTCGATGGGGGACACTGAAGCTTTCTTT CASSSMGDTEAFF
- TRBJ1-1 TRBV2 TRBD1 TGTGCCAGCAGTGATCCGGGACAGGACACTGAAGCTTTCTTT CASSDPGQDTEAFF
- TRBJ2-7 TRBV10-1 TRBD2 TGCGCCAGCAGTGTCACCGGGAGGGTATCCGAGCAGTACTTC CASSVTGRVSEQYF
- TRBJ2-1 TRBV7-9 - TGTGCCAGCAGCCCAAGGGATCTGACAGACAATGAGCAGTTCTTC CASSPRDLTDNEQFF
- TRBJ2-7 TRBV12-3/TRBV12-4 - TGTGCCAGCAGGTACGGGGACTCCTACGAGCAGTACTTC CASRYGDSYEQYF
- TRBJ1-1 TRBV6-1 - TGTGCCAGCAGTGATCGGCAGAAGTCCACTGAAGCTTTCTTT CASSDRQKSTEAFF
few TRBJ2-7 TRBV2 - TGTGCCAGCAGTGAAGATGAACAGGAGTACGAGCAGTACTTC CASSEDEQEYEQYF
- TRBJ2-4 TRBV6-1 - TGTGCCAGCAGAGTCTCAGGGGGAGGGACCAAAAACATTCAGTACTTC CASRVSGGGTKNIQYF
- TRBJ2-1 TRBV20-1 - TGCAGTGCTAGAGACCCGGACTTCGATGAGCAGTTCTTC CSARDPDFDEQFF
- TRBJ2-2 TRBV19 TRBD2 TGTGCCAGCAAGTCGGGGGGTCGGGACACCGGGGAGCTGTTTTTT CASKSGGRDTGELFF
- TRBJ2-1 TRBV2 - TGTGCCAGCAGTGATACAATGGGGATGCATGAGCAGTTCTTC CASSDTMGMHEQFF
- TRBJ2-5 TRBV2 - TGTGCCAGCACTCCTCCTAGCGTCCAAGAGACCCAGTACTTC CASTPPSVQETQYF
few TRBJ2-7 TRBV24-1 - TGTGCCACCGGGACCCCCTCCTACGAGCAGTACTTC CATGTPSYEQYF
- TRBJ2-3 TRBV20-1 TRBD1 TGCAGTGCCCCCGGGACAGAAGACCTAGATACGCAGTATTTT CSAPGTEDLDTQYF
- TRBJ1-1 TRBV7-9 TRBD1 TGTGCCAGCAGCTTATTGGGACAGGGCGTCACTGAAGCTTTCTTT CASSLLGQGVTEAFF
- TRBJ1-5 TRBV6-2/TRBV6-3 TRBD1 TGTGCCAGCAGTGAGGACAGGGTCAATCAGCCCCAGCATTTT CASSEDRVNQPQHF
few TRBJ1-1 TRBV28 - TGTGCCAGCAGTTTATCGGGCACGAACACTGAAGCTTTCTTT CASSLSGTNTEAFF
once TRBJ1-5 TRBV7-9 - TGTGCCAGCAGCTTAGCCCTCCTCGGAAGGGACAATCAGCCCCAGCATTTT CASSLALLGRDNQPQHF